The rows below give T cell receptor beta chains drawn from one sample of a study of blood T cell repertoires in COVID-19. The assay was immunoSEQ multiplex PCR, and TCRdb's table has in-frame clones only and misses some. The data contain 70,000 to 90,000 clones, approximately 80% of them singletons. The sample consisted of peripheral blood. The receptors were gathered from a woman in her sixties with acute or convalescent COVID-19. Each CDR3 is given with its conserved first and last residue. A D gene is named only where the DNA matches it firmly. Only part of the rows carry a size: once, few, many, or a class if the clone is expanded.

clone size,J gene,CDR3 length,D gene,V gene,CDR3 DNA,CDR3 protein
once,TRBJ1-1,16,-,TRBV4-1,TGCGCCAGCAGCCAAGATTGGGGGGAGTATCGTACTGAAGCTTTCTTT,CASSQDWGEYRTEAFF
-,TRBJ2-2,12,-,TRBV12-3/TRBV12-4,TGTGCCAGCAGTTTTATCCCCGGGGAGCTGTTTTTT,CASSFIPGELFF
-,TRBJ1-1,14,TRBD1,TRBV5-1,TGCGCCAGCAGCTTAGGACAGGGGGCGGGAGAAGCTTTCTTT,CASSLGQGAGEAFF
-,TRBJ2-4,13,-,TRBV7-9,TGTGCCAGCAGCCCTATGGGGGGTAACATTCAGTACTTC,CASSPMGGNIQYF
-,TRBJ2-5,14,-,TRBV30,TGTGCCTGGAGTGTGTCGGGACTTCTAGAGACCCAGTACTTC,CAWSVSGLLETQYF
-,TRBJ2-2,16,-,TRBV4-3,TGCGCCAGCAGCCAAGCGGCAGGCTCGAACACCGGGGAGCTGTTTTTT,CASSQAAGSNTGELFF
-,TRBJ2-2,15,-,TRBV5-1,TGCGCCAGCAGCCCCCAGGGCACGAACACCGGGGAGCTGTTTTTT,CASSPQGTNTGELFF
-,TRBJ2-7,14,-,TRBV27,TGTGCCAGCAGTCTCACGACAGGCTCCTACGAGCAGTACTTC,CASSLTTGSYEQYF
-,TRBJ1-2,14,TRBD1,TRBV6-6,TGTGCCAGCAGTCCGGGACAGGGAAACTATGGCTACACCTTC,CASSPGQGNYGYTF
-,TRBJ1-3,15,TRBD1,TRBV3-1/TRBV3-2,TGTGCCAGCAGCCAAGTTAGGACAGGGGGAAACACCATATATTTT,CASSQVRTGGNTIYF
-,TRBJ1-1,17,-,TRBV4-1,TGCGCCAGCAGCCAAGTCCAAGACAGGTCGAAGATAGCTGAAGCTTTCTTT,CASSQVQDRSKIAEAFF
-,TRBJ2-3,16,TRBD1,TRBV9,TGTGCCAGCAGCGTAGAAGCGGGACAGGGCTCAGATACGCAGTATTTT,CASSVEAGQGSDTQYF
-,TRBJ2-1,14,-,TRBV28,TGTGCCAGCAGTTTGGGCGTTACCTCTGATGAGCAGTTCTTC,CASSLGVTSDEQFF
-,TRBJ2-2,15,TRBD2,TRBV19,TGTGCCAGTAGTATGAGCGGGGGGGTCTCCGGGGAGCTGTTTTTT,CASSMSGGVSGELFF
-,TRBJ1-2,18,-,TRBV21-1,TGTGCCAGCAGCAAAGAGGGACAGGGGGCGCCTTCTAACTATGGCTACACCTTC,CASSKEGQGAPSNYGYTF
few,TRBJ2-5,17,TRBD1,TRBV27,TGTGCCAGCAGTTTATCTCGCAGGGGGAGTTTGTCCGAGACCCAGTACTTC,CASSLSRRGSLSETQYF
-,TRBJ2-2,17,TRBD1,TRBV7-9,TGTGCCAGCAGCACTGCCTATCAGGGGGCGCGAACCGGGGAGCTGTTTTTT,CASSTAYQGARTGELFF
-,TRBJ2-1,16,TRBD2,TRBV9,TGTGCCAGCAGCCCGATGAGCGGGGGGGGCTACAATGAGCAGTTCTTC,CASSPMSGGGYNEQFF
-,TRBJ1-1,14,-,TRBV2,TGTGCCAGCAGGACACAGGGCCTGAACACTGAAGCTTTCTTT,CASRTQGLNTEAFF
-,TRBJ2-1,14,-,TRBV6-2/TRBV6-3,TGTGCCAGCAGTTACTCGCGAGGTCACAATGAGCAGTTCTTC,CASSYSRGHNEQFF
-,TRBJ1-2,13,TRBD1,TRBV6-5,TGTGCCAGCATCGGACAGGCGGGCTATGGCTACACCTTC,CASIGQAGYGYTF
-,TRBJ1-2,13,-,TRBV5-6,TGTGCCAGCAGTGTTCCTGACAGGTATGGCTACACCTTC,CASSVPDRYGYTF
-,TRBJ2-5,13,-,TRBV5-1,TGCGCCAGCAGCTCGCAAGCAGGGGAGACCCAGTACTTC,CASSSQAGETQYF
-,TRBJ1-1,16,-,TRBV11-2,TGTGCCAGCAGCCCCCTTGCGGGGGGCGACGACACTGAAGCTTTCTTT,CASSPLAGGDDTEAFF
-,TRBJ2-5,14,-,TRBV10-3,TGTGCCATCAGTGATCACCAGGCAGGGGAGACCCAGTACTTC,CAISDHQAGETQYF
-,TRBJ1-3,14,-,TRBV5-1,TGCGCCAGCAGCTTGTCGGGAGAGGGAAACACCATATATTTT,CASSLSGEGNTIYF
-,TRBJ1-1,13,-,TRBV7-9,TGTGCCAGCAGCTTAGTCCCTGGGGGCACACCTTTCTTT,CASSLVPGGTPFF
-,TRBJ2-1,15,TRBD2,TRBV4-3,TGCGCCAGCAGCCGGACTAGCGGGAATAGCAATGAGCAGTTCTTC,CASSRTSGNSNEQFF
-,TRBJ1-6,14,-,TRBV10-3,TGTGCCATCAGCAGCGCCCGCAGGGAATCACCCCTCCACTTT,CAISSARRESPLHF
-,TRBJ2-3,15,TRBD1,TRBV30,TGTGCCTGGAGTAGGGACAGGGGCCTCACAGATACGCAGTATTTT,CAWSRDRGLTDTQYF
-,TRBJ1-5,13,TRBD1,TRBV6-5,TGTGCCAGCAGACAGGGGGCGCATCAGCCCCAGCATTTT,CASRQGAHQPQHF
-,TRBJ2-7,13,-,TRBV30,TGTGCCTGGAGTCTACGGGGCTCCTACGAGCAGTACTTC,CAWSLRGSYEQYF
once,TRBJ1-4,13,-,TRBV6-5,TGTGCCAGCACCGGGACTGTGGGGGAAAAACTGTTTTTT,CASTGTVGEKLFF
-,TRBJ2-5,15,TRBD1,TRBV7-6,TGTGCCAGCAGCCCAGGGACAGGGGAGATAGAGACCCAGTACTTC,CASSPGTGEIETQYF
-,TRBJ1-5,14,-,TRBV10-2,TGCGCCAGCAGTGAGTCAAGGGGGGGTCAGCCCCAGCATTTT,CASSESRGGQPQHF
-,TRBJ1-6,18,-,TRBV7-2,TGTGCCAGCAGCTTAGCCACCCGCAGCAGGGGAAATTATTCACCCCTCCACTTT,CASSLATRSRGNYSPLHF